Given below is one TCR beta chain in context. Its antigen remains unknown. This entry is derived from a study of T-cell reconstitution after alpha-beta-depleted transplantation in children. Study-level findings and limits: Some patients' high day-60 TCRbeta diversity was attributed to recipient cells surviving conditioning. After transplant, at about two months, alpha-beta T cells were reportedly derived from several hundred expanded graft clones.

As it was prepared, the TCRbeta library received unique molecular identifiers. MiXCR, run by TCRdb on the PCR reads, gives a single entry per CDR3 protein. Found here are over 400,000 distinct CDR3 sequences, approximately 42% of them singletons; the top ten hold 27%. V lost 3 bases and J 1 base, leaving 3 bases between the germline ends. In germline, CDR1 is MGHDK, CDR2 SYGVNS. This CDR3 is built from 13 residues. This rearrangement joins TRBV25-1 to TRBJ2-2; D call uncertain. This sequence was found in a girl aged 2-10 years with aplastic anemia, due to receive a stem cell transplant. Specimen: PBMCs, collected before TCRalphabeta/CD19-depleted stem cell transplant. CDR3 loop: CASSEENTGELFF. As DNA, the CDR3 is TGTGCCAGCAGTGAGGAGAACACCGGGGAGCTGTTTTTT.